A single sample is the source of the 15 T cell receptor beta chains below, sequenced in a study of blood T cell repertoires in COVID-19. Libraries were prepared by immunoSEQ multiplex PCR; TCRdb keeps only in-frame clonotypes and omits some of them. The sample consists of approximately 68,000 clones, 86% of them appearing once. The sequenced material came from peripheral blood. These receptors were collected from a man aged 65-85 years with active or convalescent COVID-19.

V and J are TRBV19 and TRBJ1-5, with 9 bases identical to TRBD1. The junction had 10 bases not matched to a gene; V was cut back by 4 bases and J by 6 bases. Per germline, CDR1 LNHDA and CDR2 SQIVND (reference sequence). CDR3 length equals 16 residues. The CDR3: CASSTTGQGPIQPQHF. CDR3 DNA: TGTGCCAGTAGTACAACGGGACAGGGTCCAATTCAGCCCCAGCATTTT.

The rearrangement links TRBV7-9 to TRBJ2-7, with 7 bases aligning to TRBD2. The CDR3 consists of 15 residues. Germline V gives CDR1 SEHNR, CDR2 FQNEAQ (reference sequence). Trimming at V came to 0 bases and at J to 3 bases, leaving 5 bases not matched to a gene. In nucleotides, the CDR3 is TGTGCCAGCAGCTTAGCGCTAGCGGCCCACTACGAGCAGTACTTC. It codes for CASSLALAAHYEQYF.

CDR3 sequence: CASSIFTGANYNQPQHF. CDR3 coding DNA: TGTGCCAGTAGTATCTTTACAGGGGCAAACTATAATCAGCCCCAGCATTTT. V usage is TRBV19 and J usage is TRBJ1-5; the match to TRBD1 covers 7 bases. From germline, CDR1 is LNHDA and CDR2 SQIVND (reference sequence). The CDR3 sequence is 17 residues long. V was clipped by 3 bases and J by 4 bases; unmatched bases: 12.

CDR3 loop: CASSPGGAGNEKLFF. Written as DNA, the CDR3 is TGTGCCAGCAGTCCTGGGGGCGCAGGAAATGAAAAACTGTTTTTT. The rearrangement links TRBV28 to TRBJ1-4; tentative D call: TRBD1 (6 bases). Germline values: CDR1 MDHEN, CDR2 SYDVKM. Trimming left V 5 bases short and J 5 bases short, with 15 bases between. CDR3 size: 15 residues.

The chain uses TRBV9 and TRBJ2-7; 7 positions agree with TRBD2. The CDR3 has 13 amino acids. The germline CDR1 and CDR2 sequences are SGDLS and YYNGEE. V was pared by 0 bases and J by 6 bases, with 3 bases of the junction left unmatched. Here the CDR3 reads CASSVATGGEQYF. CDR3 nucleotide sequence: TGTGCCAGCAGCGTAGCTACGGGGGGCGAGCAGTACTTC.

V gene TRBV12-3 or TRBV12-4 combines with J gene TRBJ2-7, with D possibly being TRBD1 (7 bases). The CDR3 extends over 11 amino acids. The ends were cut back, 5 bases at V and 6 bases at J, with 8 bases in the middle. The CDR3 region is CASSQGGEQYF. In DNA form, the CDR3 reads TGTGCCAGCAGTCAGGGGGGCGAGCAGTACTTC.

The count of this clone is one. DNA of the CDR3: TGTGCCAGCGCCCGGCTAGCCACAGATACGCAGTATTTT. It translates to CASARLATDTQYF. This chain joins TRBV19 and TRBJ2-3, with D perhaps TRBD2 (5 bases). V dropped 9 bases and J dropped 2 bases, with 12 bases sitting between them. This CDR3 is 13 amino acids long. Germline values: CDR1 LNHDA, CDR2 SQIVND (reference sequence).

The chain carries TRBV21-1 and TRBJ2-1; the table gives TRBD2 as D, unverified against the DNA. TRBV21-1 is flagged as a pseudogene. CDR3 length: 17 residues. The CDR3, as DNA: TGTGCCATCGCCTCGACTAGCAGGAACCTGAACTACAATGAGCAGTTCTTC. Amino acid sequence: CAIASTSRNLNYNEQFF.

This chain connects TRBV3-1 (or the pseudogene TRBV3-2) to TRBJ2-3, with TRBD2 matching 10 bases. V was clipped by 0 bases and J by 5 bases; unmatched bases: 2. The CDR3 has 15 residues. The V gene's germline CDR1 is LGHDT and CDR2 YNNKEL (reference sequence). The CDR3 DNA reads as TGTGCCAGCAGCCAAGAAGCGGGAGGGCTAGATACGCAGTATTTT. Protein product: CASSQEAGGLDTQYF.

The V and J genes are TRBV6-5 and TRBJ2-7, with a tentative D call TRBD1 (6 bases). V was cut by 5 bases and J by 5 bases, with 10 bases left in between. This CDR3 contains 12 residues. From germline, CDR1 is MNHEY and CDR2 SVGAGI. CDR3 sequence: CASSRQVHEQYF. Here the CDR3 DNA reads TGTGCCAGCAGTCGACAGGTCCACGAGCAGTACTTC.

The V and J genes are TRBV19 and TRBJ1-1; a weak D match, TRBD1 (6 bases). V lost 6 bases and J lost 4, with 18 bases in between. This CDR3 spans 15 amino acids. From germline, CDR1 is LNHDA and CDR2 SQIVND (reference sequence). CDR3 amino acids: CASSVGGGAGTEAFF. CDR3 sequence (DNA): TGTGCCAGTAGCGTGGGCGGGGGGGCAGGCACTGAAGCTTTCTTT.

The genes are TRBV18 and TRBJ1-5; possibly TRBD1 for D (5 bases). Trimming pared 4 bases from V and 7 bases from J, leaving 17 bases between. The CDR3 contains 15 residues. Germline CDR1 KGHSH, CDR2 LQKENI. CDR3 nucleotides: TGTGCCAGCTCACAGGCGGCAGGGAAAGGACAGCCCCAGCATTTT. Translation gives CASSQAAGKGQPQHF.

This chain uses TRBV29-1 with TRBJ2-7; TRBD2 matches 7 bases. Germline CDR1 and CDR2: SQVTM and ANQGSEA. V was clipped by 0 bases and J by 0 bases; unmatched bases: 14. The CDR3 spans 18 residues. In nucleotides, the CDR3 is TGCAGCGTTGAAGACGCCTCCCTTTCCCCTAGCGGCTCCTACGAGCAGTACTTC. Amino acid sequence: CSVEDASLSPSGSYEQYF.

The chain joins TRBV2 to TRBJ2-3; TRBD2 might be the D (6 bases). V gave up 7 bases and J gave up 8 bases, with 22 bases separating them. From germline, CDR1 is SNHLY and CDR2 FYNNEI. The CDR3 covers 15 residues. For the CDR3, the DNA is TGTGCCAGCACCCAGGAGGGCCTAGCACAGAGTACGCAGTATTTT. It specifies CASTQEGLAQSTQYF.

The rearrangement uses TRBV6-5 and TRBJ2-7, with a possible D match to TRBD1 (6 bases). Trimming pared 6 bases from V and 3 bases from J, leaving 12 bases between. The CDR3 runs to 13 residues. Looked up from germline, CDR1 is MNHEY and CDR2 is SVGAGI. The CDR3 spells CASRERGSYEQYF. The DNA for the CDR3 is TGTGCCAGCAGGGAGAGGGGGAGCTACGAGCAGTACTTC.